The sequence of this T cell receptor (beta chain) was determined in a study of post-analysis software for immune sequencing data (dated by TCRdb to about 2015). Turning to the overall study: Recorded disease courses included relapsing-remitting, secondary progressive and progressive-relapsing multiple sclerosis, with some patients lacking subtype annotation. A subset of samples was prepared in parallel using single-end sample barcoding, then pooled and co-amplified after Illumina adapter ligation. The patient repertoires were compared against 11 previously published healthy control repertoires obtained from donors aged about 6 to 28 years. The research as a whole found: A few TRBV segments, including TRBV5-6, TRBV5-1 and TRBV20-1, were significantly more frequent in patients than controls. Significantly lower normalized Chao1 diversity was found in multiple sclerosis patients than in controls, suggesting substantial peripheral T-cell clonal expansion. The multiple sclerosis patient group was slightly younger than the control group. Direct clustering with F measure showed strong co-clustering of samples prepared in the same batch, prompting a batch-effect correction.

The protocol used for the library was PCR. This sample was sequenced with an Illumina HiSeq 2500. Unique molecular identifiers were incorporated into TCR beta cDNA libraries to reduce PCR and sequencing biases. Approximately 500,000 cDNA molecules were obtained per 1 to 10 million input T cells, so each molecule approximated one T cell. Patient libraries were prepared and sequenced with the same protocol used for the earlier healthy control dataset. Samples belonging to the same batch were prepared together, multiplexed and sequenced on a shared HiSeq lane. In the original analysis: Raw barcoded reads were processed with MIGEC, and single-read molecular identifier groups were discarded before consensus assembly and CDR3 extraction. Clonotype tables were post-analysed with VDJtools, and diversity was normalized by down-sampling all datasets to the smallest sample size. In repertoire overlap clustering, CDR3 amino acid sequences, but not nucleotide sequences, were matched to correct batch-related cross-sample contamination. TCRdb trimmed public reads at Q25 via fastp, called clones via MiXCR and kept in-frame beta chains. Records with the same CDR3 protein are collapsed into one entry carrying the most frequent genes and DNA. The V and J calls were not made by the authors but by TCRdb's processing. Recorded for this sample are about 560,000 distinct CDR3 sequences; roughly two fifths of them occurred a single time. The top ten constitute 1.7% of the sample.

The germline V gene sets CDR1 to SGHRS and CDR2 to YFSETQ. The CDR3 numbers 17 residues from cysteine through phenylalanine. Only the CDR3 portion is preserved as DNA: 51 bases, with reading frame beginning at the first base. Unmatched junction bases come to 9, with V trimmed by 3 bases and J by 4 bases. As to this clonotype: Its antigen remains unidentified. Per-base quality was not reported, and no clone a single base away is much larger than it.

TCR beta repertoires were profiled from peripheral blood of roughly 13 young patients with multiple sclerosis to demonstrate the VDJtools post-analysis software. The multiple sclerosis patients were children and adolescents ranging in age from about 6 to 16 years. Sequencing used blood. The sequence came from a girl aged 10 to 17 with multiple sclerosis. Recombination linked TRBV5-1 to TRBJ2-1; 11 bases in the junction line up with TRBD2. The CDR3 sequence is CASSSVGTSGAYNEQFF. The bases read TGCGCCAGCAGCTCCGTAGGGACTAGCGGAGCTTACAATGAGCAGTTCTTC.